A single sample gave rise to the 2 T cell receptor beta chains below, sequenced in a study of blood T cell repertoires in COVID-19. Repertoires were generated with immunoSEQ multiplex PCR, while TCRdb's copy carries only in-frame clones and drops some. The data hold about 64,000 clones, with 65% to 90% observed a single time. Sequenced sample: peripheral blood. Receptors were obtained from a man in his fifties with active COVID-19.

This clone was seen only once. V and J are TRBV25-1 and TRBJ1-2, with D possibly matching TRBD1 (5 bases). There are 14 residues in the CDR3. V dropped 1 base and J dropped 4 bases, with 10 bases sitting between them. Germline V gene data show CDR1 as MGHDK and CDR2 as SYGVNS. CDR3 coding DNA: TGTGCCAGCAGTGAATCAGGGCCCGCCTATGGCTACACCTTC. It specifies CASSESGPAYGYTF.

The chain carries TRBV19 and TRBJ2-3; 9 bases match TRBD2. Per the germline V gene, CDR1 is LNHDA and CDR2 is SQIVND (reference sequence). The ends lost 1 base at V and 0 bases at J; junction bases unmatched: 8. The length of the CDR3 is 18 residues. The CDR3 reads CASSIGETSGLSTDTQYF. The CDR3 DNA follows: TGTGCCAGTAGTATAGGAGAGACTAGCGGCCTAAGCACAGATACGCAGTATTTT.